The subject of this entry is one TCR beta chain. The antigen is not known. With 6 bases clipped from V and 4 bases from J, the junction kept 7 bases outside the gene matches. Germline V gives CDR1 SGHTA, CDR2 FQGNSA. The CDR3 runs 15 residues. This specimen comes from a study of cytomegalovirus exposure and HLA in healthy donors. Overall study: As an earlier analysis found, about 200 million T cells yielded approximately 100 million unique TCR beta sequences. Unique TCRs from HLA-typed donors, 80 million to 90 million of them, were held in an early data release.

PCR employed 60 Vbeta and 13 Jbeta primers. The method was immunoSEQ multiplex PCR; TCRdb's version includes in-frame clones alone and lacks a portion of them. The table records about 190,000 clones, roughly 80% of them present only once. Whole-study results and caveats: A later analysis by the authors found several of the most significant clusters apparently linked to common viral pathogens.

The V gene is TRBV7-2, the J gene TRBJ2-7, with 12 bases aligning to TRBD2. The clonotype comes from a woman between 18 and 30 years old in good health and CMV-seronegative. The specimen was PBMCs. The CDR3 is CASRGTSGLQYEQYF. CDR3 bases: TGTGCCAGCAGGGGGACTAGCGGGCTGCAATACGAGCAGTACTTC.